The 4 T cell receptor beta chains below were found in one sample sequenced in a study of CD8+ T cells in alopecia areata. Reverse transcription of extracted RNA yielded cDNA, which provided the sequencing template. Method: immunoSEQ multiplex PCR; TCRdb's copy keeps in-frame clones and lacks some. The sample has roughly 110,000 clones, around 83% seen once; the top ten hold roughly 25%. This sample's treatment: oral pan-JAK inhibitor, 5-10 mg twice daily. Sequencing used CD8+ T cells sorted from blood, obtained at week 24, from a patient treated with tofacitinib. These TCRs come from a human donor with alopecia areata.

The rearrangement uses TRBV9 and TRBJ2-3, with D uncertain. The V end lost 0 bases, the J end lost 2 bases, and 7 bases lay between the germline ends. The V gene's germline CDR1 is SGDLS and CDR2 YYNGEE. This CDR3 region has 14 residues. The CDR3 sequence is CASSVEDSTDTQYF. The CDR3 DNA reads as TGTGCCAGCAGCGTAGAAGACTCCACAGATACGCAGTATTTT.

To note about this clone: An end of the junction does not agree with germline; a read error may underlie this. The gene calls are TRBV7-7 and TRBJ2-5, with 8 nucleotides matching TRBD2. The germline V gene encodes CDR1 SSHAT and CDR2 FNYEAQ (reference sequence). This CDR3 has 18 residues. In DNA, the CDR3 is TGTGCTAGCAGCTTATACGCCCCAGGCGGGGGGTCCCAAGAGACCCAGTACTTC. Residues: CASSLYAPGGGSQETQYF.

This clone was counted only a few times. The rearrangement links TRBV11-2 to TRBJ2-3; D gene unclear. CDR3 length: 12 residues. In germline, CDR1 is SGHAT, CDR2 FQNNGV. The V end was cut by 1 base, the J end by 6 bases, with 5 bases between. CDR3 sequence reads: CASSLGRDTQYF. The CDR3 region has the DNA TGTGCCAGCAGCTTAGGGCGGGATACGCAGTATTTT.

J is TRBJ2-1 and V is TRBV27; D not certain. This CDR3 spans 12 amino acids. V gave up 6 bases and J gave up 8 bases, with 11 bases separating them. The germline V gene has CDR1 MNHEY and CDR2 SMNVEV (reference sequence). In DNA, the CDR3 is TGTGCCAGCAGCCTTGGCGGCCATGAGCAGTTCTTC. This translates into CASSLGGHEQFF.